This record concerns one T cell receptor (beta chain) sequence. TCRdb's table, derived via immunoSEQ multiplex PCR, lists solely in-frame clones and lacks some. The sample lists tens of thousands of clones, more than 80% seen once, with around 3.8% in the top ten. The sample belongs to a study of somatic mutations in cytotoxic T cells in rheumatoid arthritis. The ends were cut back, 5 bases at V and 0 bases at J, with 17 bases in the middle. This CDR3 region has 17 residues. Germline values: CDR1 SGHVS, CDR2 FQNEAQ. Input material: CD8+ T cells sorted from blood. The clonotype originates from an adult with rheumatoid arthritis. V and J are TRBV7-8 and TRBJ1-3; D not resolved. This CDR3 is CASSTGRLSVSGNTIYF. CDR3 nucleotides: TGTGCCAGCAGCACTGGACGGTTGAGCGTCTCTGGAAACACCATATATTTT.